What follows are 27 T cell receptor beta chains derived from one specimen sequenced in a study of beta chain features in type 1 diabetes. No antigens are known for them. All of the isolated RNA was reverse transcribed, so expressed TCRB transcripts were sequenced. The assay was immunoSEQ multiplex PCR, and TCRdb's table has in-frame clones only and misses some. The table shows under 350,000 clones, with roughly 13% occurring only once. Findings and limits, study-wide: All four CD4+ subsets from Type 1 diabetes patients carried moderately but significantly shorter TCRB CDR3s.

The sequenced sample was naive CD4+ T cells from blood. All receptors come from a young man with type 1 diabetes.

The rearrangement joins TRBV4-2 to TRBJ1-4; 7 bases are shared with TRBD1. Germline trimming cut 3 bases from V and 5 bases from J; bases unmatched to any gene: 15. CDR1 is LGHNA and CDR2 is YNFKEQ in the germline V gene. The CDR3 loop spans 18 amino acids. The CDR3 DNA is TGTGCCAGCAGCCACACTGACCCGGCAGGGGGTGGAAATGAAAAACTGTTTTTT. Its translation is CASSHTDPAGGGNEKLFF.

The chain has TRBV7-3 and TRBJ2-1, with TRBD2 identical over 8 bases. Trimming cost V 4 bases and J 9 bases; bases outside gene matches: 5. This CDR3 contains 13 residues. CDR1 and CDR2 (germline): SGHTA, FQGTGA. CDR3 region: CASSSGLDAEQFF. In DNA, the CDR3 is TGTGCCAGCAGCTCGGGACTAGACGCTGAGCAGTTCTTC.

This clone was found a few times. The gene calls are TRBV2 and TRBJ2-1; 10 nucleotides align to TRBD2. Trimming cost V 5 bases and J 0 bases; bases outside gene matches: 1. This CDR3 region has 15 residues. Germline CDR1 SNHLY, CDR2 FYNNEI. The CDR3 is CASSSSGSSYNEQFF. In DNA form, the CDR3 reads TGTGCCAGCAGTTCTAGCGGGAGCTCCTACAATGAGCAGTTCTTC.

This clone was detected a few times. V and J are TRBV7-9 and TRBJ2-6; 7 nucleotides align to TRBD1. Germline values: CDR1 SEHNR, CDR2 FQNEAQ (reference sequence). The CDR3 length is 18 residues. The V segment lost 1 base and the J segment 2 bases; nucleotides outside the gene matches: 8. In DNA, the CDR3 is TGTGCCAGCAGCTTAGGGTCCCGAGGGGGCGCTGGGGCCAACGTCCTGACTTTC. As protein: CASSLGSRGGAGANVLTF.

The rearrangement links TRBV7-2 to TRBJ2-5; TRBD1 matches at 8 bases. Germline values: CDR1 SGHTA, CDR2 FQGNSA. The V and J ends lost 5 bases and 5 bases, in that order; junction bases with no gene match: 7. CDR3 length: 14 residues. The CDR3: CASSPGQAKETQYF. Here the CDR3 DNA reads TGTGCCAGCAGCCCGGGACAGGCGAAGGAGACCCAGTACTTC.

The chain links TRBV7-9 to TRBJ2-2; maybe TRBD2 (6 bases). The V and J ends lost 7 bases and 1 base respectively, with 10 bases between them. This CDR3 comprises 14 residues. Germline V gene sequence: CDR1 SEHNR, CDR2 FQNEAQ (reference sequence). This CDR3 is CASTAGGNTGELFF. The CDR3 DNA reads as TGTGCCAGCACTGCCGGGGGGAACACCGGGGAGCTGTTTTTT.

CDR3 residues: CASSLSGTANTEAFF. In DNA form, the CDR3 reads TGTGCCAGCAGCTTAAGTGGGACAGCGAACACTGAAGCTTTCTTT. The V gene is TRBV7-3, the J gene TRBJ1-1; 7 nucleotides match TRBD1. This CDR3 spans 15 amino acids. V was clipped by 1 base and J by 1 base; unmatched bases: 3. Germline loops: CDR1 SGHTA, CDR2 FQGTGA.

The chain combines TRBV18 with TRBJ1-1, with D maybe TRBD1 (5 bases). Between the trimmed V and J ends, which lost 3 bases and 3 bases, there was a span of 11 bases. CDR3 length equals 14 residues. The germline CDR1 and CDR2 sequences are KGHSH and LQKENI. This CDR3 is CASSPQGPHTEAFF. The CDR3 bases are TGTGCCAGCTCACCGCAGGGCCCTCACACTGAAGCTTTCTTT.

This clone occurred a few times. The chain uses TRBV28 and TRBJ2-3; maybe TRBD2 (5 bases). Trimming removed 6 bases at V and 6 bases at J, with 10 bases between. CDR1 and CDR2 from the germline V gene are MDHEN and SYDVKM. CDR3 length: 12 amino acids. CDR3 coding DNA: TGTGCCAGCAGGGTAAGCGGTGATACGCAGTATTTT. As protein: CASRVSGDTQYF.

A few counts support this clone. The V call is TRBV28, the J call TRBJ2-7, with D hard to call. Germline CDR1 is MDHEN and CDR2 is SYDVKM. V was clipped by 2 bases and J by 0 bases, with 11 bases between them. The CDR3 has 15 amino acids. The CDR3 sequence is CASSLERGISYEQYF. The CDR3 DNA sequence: TGTGCCAGCAGTTTAGAGCGCGGCATCTCCTACGAGCAGTACTTC.

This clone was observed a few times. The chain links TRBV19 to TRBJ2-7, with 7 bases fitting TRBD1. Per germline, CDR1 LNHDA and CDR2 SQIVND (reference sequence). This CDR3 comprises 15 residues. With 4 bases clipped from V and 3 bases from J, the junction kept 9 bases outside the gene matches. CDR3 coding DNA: TGTGCCAGTAGTAGCGGACAGGTTGACTTCTACGAGCAGTACTTC. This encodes CASSSGQVDFYEQYF.

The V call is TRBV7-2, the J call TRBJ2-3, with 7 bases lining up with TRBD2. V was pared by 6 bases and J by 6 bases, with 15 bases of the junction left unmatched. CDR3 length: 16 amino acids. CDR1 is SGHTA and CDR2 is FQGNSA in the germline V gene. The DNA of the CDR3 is TGTGCCAGCAGACCTGCCTCTGGACTAGTCGGGGATACGCAGTATTTT. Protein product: CASRPASGLVGDTQYF.

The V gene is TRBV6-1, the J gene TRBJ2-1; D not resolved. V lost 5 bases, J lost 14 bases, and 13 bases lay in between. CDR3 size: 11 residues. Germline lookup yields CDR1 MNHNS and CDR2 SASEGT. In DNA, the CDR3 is TGTGCCAGCAGTTACCGTCTATCGGAGTTCTTC. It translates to CASSYRLSEFF.

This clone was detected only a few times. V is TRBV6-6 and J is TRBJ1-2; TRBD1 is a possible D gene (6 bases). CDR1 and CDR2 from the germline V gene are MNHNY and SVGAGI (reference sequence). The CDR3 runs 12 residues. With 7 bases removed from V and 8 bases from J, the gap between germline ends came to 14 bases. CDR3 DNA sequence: TGTGCCAGCAACAGGGCAGGAAACGGCTACACCTTC. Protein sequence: CASNRAGNGYTF.

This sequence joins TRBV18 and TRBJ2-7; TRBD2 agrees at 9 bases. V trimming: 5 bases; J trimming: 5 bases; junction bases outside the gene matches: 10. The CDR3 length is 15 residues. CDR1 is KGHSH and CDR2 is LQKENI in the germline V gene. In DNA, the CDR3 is TGTGCCAGCTCATTGACTCCTCTAGCGGGAAACGAGCAGTACTTC. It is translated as CASSLTPLAGNEQYF.

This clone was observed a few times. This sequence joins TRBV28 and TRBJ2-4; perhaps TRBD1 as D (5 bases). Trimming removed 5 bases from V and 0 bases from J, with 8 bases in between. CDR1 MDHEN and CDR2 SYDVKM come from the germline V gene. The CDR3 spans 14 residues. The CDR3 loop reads CASSKTVAKNIQYF. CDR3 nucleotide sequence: TGTGCCAGCAGTAAGACAGTAGCCAAAAACATTCAGTACTTC.

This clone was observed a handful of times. The CDR3 DNA reads as TGCGCCAGCAGCTCCCGCGGAGACTCTGGAAACACCATATATTTT. Translated, it gives CASSSRGDSGNTIYF. This rearrangement joins TRBV5-1 to TRBJ1-3, with D unclear. Trimming left V 3 bases short and J 0 bases short, with 10 bases between. CDR3 length: 15 residues. Germline assignment: CDR1 SGHRS and CDR2 YFSETQ.

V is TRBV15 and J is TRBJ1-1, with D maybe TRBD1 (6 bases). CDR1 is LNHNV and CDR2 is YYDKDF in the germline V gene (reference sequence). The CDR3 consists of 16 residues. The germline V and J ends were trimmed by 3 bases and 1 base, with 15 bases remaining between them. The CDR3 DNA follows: TGTGCCACCAGCAGCCGGCGGGGGGCCGGGAACACTGAAGCTTTCTTT. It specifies CATSSRRGAGNTEAFF.

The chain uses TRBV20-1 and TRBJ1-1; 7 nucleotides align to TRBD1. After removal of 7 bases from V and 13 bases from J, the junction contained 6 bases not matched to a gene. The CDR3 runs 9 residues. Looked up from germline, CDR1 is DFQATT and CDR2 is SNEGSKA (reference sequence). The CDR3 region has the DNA TGCAGTGTCCGGGACAGCGGTTTCTTT. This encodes CSVRDSGFF.

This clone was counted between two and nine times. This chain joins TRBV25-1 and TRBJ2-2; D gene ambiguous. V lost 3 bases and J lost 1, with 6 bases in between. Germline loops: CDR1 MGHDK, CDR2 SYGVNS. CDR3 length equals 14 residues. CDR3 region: CASSERMNTGELFF. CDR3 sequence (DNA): TGTGCCAGCAGTGAGCGGATGAACACCGGGGAGCTGTTTTTT.

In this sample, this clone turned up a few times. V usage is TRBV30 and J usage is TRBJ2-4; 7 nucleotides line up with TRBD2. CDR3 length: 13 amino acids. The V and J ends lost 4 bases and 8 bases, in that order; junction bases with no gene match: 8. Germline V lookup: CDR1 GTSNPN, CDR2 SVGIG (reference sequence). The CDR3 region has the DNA TGTGCCTGGATTCAGATGGGGGGGGACATTCAGTACTTC. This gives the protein CAWIQMGGDIQYF.

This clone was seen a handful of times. The CDR3 DNA sequence: TGTGCCAGCAGCACCCCGACTAGCGTGAATGAGCAGTTCTTC. As protein: CASSTPTSVNEQFF. The gene calls are TRBV5-4 and TRBJ2-1; 8 bases are shared with TRBD2. Germline CDR1 reads SGHNT; CDR2 reads YYREEE (reference sequence). V was pared by 4 bases and J by 7 bases, with 7 bases of the junction left unmatched. This CDR3 comprises 14 residues.

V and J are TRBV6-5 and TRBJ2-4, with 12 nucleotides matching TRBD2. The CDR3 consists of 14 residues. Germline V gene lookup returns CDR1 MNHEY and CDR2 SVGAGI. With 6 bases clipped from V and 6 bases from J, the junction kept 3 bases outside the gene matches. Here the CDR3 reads CASRPGLAGNIQYF. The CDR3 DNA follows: TGTGCCAGCAGGCCGGGACTAGCGGGAAACATTCAGTACTTC.

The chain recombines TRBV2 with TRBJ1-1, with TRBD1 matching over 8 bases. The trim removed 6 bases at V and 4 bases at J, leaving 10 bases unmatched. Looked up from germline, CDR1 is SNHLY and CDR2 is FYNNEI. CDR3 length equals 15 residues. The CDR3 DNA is TGTGCCAGCAGCGGAGACAGGGGAAGAATCACTGAAGCTTTCTTT. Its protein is CASSGDRGRITEAFF.

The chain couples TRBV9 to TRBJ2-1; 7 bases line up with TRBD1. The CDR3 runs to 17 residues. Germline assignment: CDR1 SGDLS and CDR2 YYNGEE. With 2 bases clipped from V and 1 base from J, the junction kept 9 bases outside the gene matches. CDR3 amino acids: CASSVQTGKGSYNEQFF. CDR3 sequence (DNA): TGTGCCAGCAGCGTCCAGACAGGGAAGGGTTCCTACAATGAGCAGTTCTTC.

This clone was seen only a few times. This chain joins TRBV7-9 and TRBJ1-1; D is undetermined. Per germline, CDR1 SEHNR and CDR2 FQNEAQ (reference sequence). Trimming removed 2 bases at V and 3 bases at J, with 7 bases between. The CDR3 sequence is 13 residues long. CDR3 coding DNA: TGTGCCAGCAGCTTATTACTCTACACTGAAGCTTTCTTT. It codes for CASSLLLYTEAFF.

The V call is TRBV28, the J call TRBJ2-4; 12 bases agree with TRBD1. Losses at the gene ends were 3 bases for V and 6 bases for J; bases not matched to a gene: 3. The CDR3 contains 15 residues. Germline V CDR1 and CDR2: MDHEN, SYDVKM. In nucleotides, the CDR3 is TGTGCCAGCAGTTTGGGACAGGGGGCAAGAAACATTCAGTACTTC. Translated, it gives CASSLGQGARNIQYF.